The next 11 T cell receptor beta chains were all read from a single sample in a study of Tregs in tolerant kidney transplant recipients. The data were produced by immunoSEQ multiplex PCR, yet TCRdb's version contains in-frame clones alone and is incomplete. The table records tens of thousands of clones, 84% of them present only once. The sequencing input was CD4+ T cells from blood. These receptor sequences come from a human donor in good health.

V gene TRBV29-1 combines with J gene TRBJ2-5; the match to TRBD1 covers 8 bases. The germline V gene encodes CDR1 SQVTM and CDR2 ANQGSEA. CDR3 length: 12 residues. The ends lost 6 bases at V and 7 bases at J; junction bases unmatched: 7. The CDR3 loop is CSVGQALGTQYF. The CDR3 DNA sequence: TGCAGCGTGGGACAGGCTCTTGGGACCCAGTACTTC.

The chain has TRBV2 and TRBJ2-1; D is undetermined. V gave up 4 bases and J gave up 8 bases, with 12 bases separating them. There are 13 residues in the CDR3. The germline V gene has CDR1 SNHLY and CDR2 FYNNEI. Here the CDR3 DNA reads TGTGCCAGCAGTGTATTGGTTTGGGATGAGCAGTTCTTC. Amino acids: CASSVLVWDEQFF.

This clone was counted once. The chain is built from TRBV12-5 and TRBJ2-4; 8 nucleotides align to TRBD1. The CDR3 length is 17 residues. V shed 0 bases, J shed 0 bases, and the junction held 4 bases outside the gene matches. Per germline, CDR1 LGHNT and CDR2 FRNRAP. CDR3 coding DNA: TGTGCTAGTGGTTTGGTGGGACAGGACTTAGCCAAAAACATTCAGTACTTC. This sequence encodes CASGLVGQDLAKNIQYF.

The J gene is TRBJ2-7, the V gene TRBV5-1; 7 bases line up with TRBD1. The CDR3 totals 13 residues. CDR1 SGHRS and CDR2 YFSETQ come from the germline V gene. The V segment lost 0 bases and the J segment 6 bases; nucleotides outside the gene matches: 3. In nucleotides, the CDR3 is TGCGCCAGCAGCTTGGTGTCAGGGGGCGAGCAGTACTTC. This codes for CASSLVSGGEQYF.

This chain joins TRBV4-3 and TRBJ1-5; D is unclear. The CDR3 extends over 13 amino acids. CDR1 and CDR2 (germline): LGHNA, YSLEER. V lost 1 base and J lost 4, with 5 bases in between. This chain's CDR3 is CASSQGLNQPQHF. For the CDR3, the DNA is TGCGCCAGCAGCCAAGGTTTGAATCAGCCCCAGCATTTT.

The chain uses TRBV4-1 and TRBJ2-5; D assignment may be TRBD1 or TRBD2 (5 bases each). This CDR3 is built from 15 residues. Germline assignment: CDR1 MGHRA and CDR2 YSYEKL. With 0 bases removed from V and 5 bases from J, the gap between germline ends came to 13 bases. The CDR3 DNA is TGCGCCAGCAGCCAAGATCGACAGCGGCGGGAGACCCAGTACTTC. This sequence encodes CASSQDRQRRETQYF.

The J gene is TRBJ1-1, the V gene TRBV7-3; D remains unclear. Germline assignment: CDR1 SGHTA and CDR2 FQGTGA. CDR3 length equals 13 residues. Trimming stripped 3 bases from V and 4 bases from J, with 9 bases between. CDR3 region: CASSFNRGTEAFF. CDR3 sequence (DNA): TGTGCCAGCAGCTTCAATAGAGGCACTGAAGCTTTCTTT.

The chain carries TRBV4-1 and TRBJ2-3; TRBD1 or TRBD2 may be the D gene (5 bases each). This CDR3 is 15 amino acids long. The germline gives CDR1 MGHRA, CDR2 YSYEKL. The V end lost 4 bases, the J end lost 3 bases, and 14 bases lay between the germline ends. The CDR3 reads CASSPPWGGTDTQYF. The CDR3 DNA reads TGCGCCAGCAGCCCCCCGTGGGGCGGGACAGATACGCAGTATTTT.

J is TRBJ2-1 and V is TRBV5-5; D is perhaps TRBD1 (6 bases). The ends were cut back, 0 bases at V and 6 bases at J, with 10 bases in the middle. The CDR3 has 14 amino acids. Germline assignment: CDR1 SGHKS and CDR2 YYEKEE (reference sequence). The CDR3 DNA follows: TGTGCCAGCAGCTTGGTTGGGACAAGCAATGAGCAGTTCTTC. It specifies CASSLVGTSNEQFF.

The chain combines TRBV7-6 with TRBJ2-7, with 11 bases aligning to TRBD2. In germline, CDR1 is SGHVS, CDR2 FNYEAQ. Germline trimming cut 1 base from V and 2 bases from J; bases unmatched to any gene: 7. The CDR3 runs to 17 residues. The CDR3 coding sequence is TGTGCCAGCAGCTTAGGAGCGACGACTAGCGGGGCCTACGAGCAGTACTTC. It yields the protein CASSLGATTSGAYEQYF.

The CDR3 loop reads CASISERGAASGDLYEQYF. CDR3 sequence (DNA): TGTGCCAGCATTTCCGAGCGGGGCGCCGCTAGCGGGGATCTATACGAGCAGTACTTC. The chain is built from TRBV21-1 and TRBJ2-7; the table assigns TRBD2, which was not confirmed against the DNA. TRBV21-1 is a recognized pseudogene. The CDR3 is 19 amino acids.